One TCR beta chain is described in this entry. The antigen it binds to is not known. One base away there is no much larger clone; base qualities are not given. Library creation used 5' RACE. Instrument used: Illumina HiSeq 2000. A universal primer binding site was introduced by template switching, and a unique molecular identifier was present in the final cDNA, enabling accurate counting of TCR cDNA molecules. Specific primers in the conserved constant-segment region were used to synthesize first-strand cDNA for TCR alpha and beta chains. To control for contamination, every cDNA library was double barcoded, receiving both a SMART-Mk sample barcode and Illumina barcodes. Two successive PCR steps introduced TruSeq adapter sequences along with Illumina sample barcodes. TCR alpha and beta cDNA libraries were sequenced on the Illumina HiSeq platform with custom primers. The authors' pipeline ran thus. Unique molecular identifiers were extracted from raw reads with MiGEC, and CDR3 positions were determined with MiXCR. Recombination models were inferred per individual with the repgenHMM and IGoR tools using an EM algorithm. Shared clonotypes were analyzed with the tcR package in R, and sharing was normalized by the product of cloneset sizes. To study raw recombination free of thymic and clonal selection effects, out-of-frame nonproductive sequences were analyzed. TCRdb applied fastp at Q25 and MiXCR to the public reads, then kept only in-frame beta chains. Every entry covers one CDR3 protein and lists the most common genes and DNA from its rows. The V and J calls follow TCRdb's processing rather than the paper's. For this sample there are approximately 670,000 distinct CDR3 sequences; around 6.1% appear just once. The ten largest clones take up approximately 1.6% of the sample.

Spanning cysteine to phenylalanine, the CDR3 consists of 15 amino acids. This entry keeps only the CDR3 DNA: 45 bases, framed from base 1. V loses 4 bases at its end and J loses 4 bases; junction bases beyond the gene matches: 6. The germline V gene provides CDR1 LGHNA and CDR2 YNFKEQ. The sample originates from a study of identical twins listed by TCRdb under 2016. For context, the study as a whole: To test whether fetal clonotypes persist, the study used deep sequencing on TCR alpha and beta repertoires from monozygotic twins, unrelated adults of various ages, and cord blood. Replicate twin experiments were performed at different times using different library preparation protocols to rule out contamination. Overall study outcomes, separate from this receptor: Out-of-frame TCR alpha sequences shared between twins showed an excess of low generation-probability sequences compared with coincidental sharing between unrelated individuals. The excess sharing between twins in beta out-of-frame sequences was weaker because fewer shared sequences reduced the signal-to-noise ratio. Conclusions relied on cross-sectional statistical analysis, since the same donors could not be followed over many years. In monozygotic twins, recombination models systematically underestimated out-of-frame TCR alpha sharing, but the models matched the sharing seen between unrelated individuals. Zero-insertion analyses could be partly confounded by invariant T cells such as MAIT and iNKT, though diverse VJ usage argued against such confounding for most clonotypes. Abundant cord blood beta clonotypes had fewer insertions, young adult naive repertoires showed a similar but weaker trend, and memory repertoires showed no such trend.

All donors were healthy Caucasians. Three unrelated non-twin adults were additionally sequenced: a male aged 18 to 29, a male aged 50 to 60 and a female aged 50 to 60. Miltenyi CD45RO+ enrichment and human naive T-cell isolation kits were used to isolate memory (CD45RO+) and naive T cells from PBMC. The source is a man between 18 and 29 years old in good health. Sequencing input: naive T cells sorted from blood. The cell subset or site label corresponds to: cells isolated with a human naive T-cell isolation kit. The chain was built from TRBV4-2 and TRBJ2-3; 9 middle bases align to TRBD2. The CDR3 reads as follows: CASSRLAGEADTQYF. The nucleotide sequence is given as TGTGCCAGCAGCCGATTAGCGGGAGAGGCAGATACGCAGTATTTT.